Shown below are 27 T cell receptor beta chains from a single sample sequenced in a study of cytomegalovirus exposure and HLA in healthy donors. With 60 Vbeta and 13 Jbeta primers, the PCR was carried out. Clones were read by immunoSEQ multiplex PCR, and TCRdb kept only the in-frame ones, dropping some. The repertoire includes 150,000 to 200,000 clones, roughly 79% of them detected once, and roughly 13% sits in the top ten. Sequenced: PBMCs. The receptor set was obtained from a man aged 50-59 years in good health and CMV-seropositive.

DNA of the CDR3: TGTGCCAGTAGTGCACTAAATTTGAACACTGAAGCTTTCTTT. This encodes CASSALNLNTEAFF. The chain carries TRBV19 and TRBJ1-1; D unclear. The CDR3 runs to 14 residues. V was trimmed by 5 bases and J by 0 bases, leaving 10 bases between them. Per the germline V gene, CDR1 is LNHDA and CDR2 is SQIVND (reference sequence).

The chain employs TRBV28 and TRBJ1-6; 9 bases are shared with TRBD1. There are 15 residues in the CDR3. Germline CDR1 MDHEN, CDR2 SYDVKM. J lost 8 bases, V lost 6 bases, and 8 bases had no gene match. In DNA, the CDR3 is TGTGCCAGCAGAGCGCGGGACAGGGTATATTCACCCCTCCACTTT. This translates into CASRARDRVYSPLHF.

As regards this clone: The same CDR3 can be traced to other DNA sequences in this sample. The rearrangement links TRBV9 to TRBJ1-6; possibly TRBD1 for D (6 bases). Trimming took 3 bases from V and 4 from J, leaving 20 bases between them. Per germline, CDR1 SGDLS and CDR2 YYNGEE. There are 18 residues in the CDR3. CDR3 sequence: CASSATLARGDYNSPLHF. The CDR3 nucleotides read TGTGCCAGCAGCGCAACCTTGGCCAGGGGAGATTATAATTCACCCCTCCACTTT.

The chain carries TRBV28 and TRBJ2-5, with a possible D match to TRBD2 (6 bases). There are 10 residues in the CDR3. Trimming shortened V by 9 bases and J by 5 bases, and 7 bases separated the two germline ends. Per germline, CDR1 MDHEN and CDR2 SYDVKM. The CDR3 here is CASGGETQYF. Here the CDR3 DNA reads TGTGCCAGTGGGGGGGAGACCCAGTACTTC.

V gene TRBV20-1 combines with J gene TRBJ1-1; no firm D call. Germline loops: CDR1 DFQATT, CDR2 SNEGSKA (reference sequence). This CDR3 has 11 amino acids. V shed 4 bases and J shed 6 bases, with 9 bases lying between them. CDR3 sequence reads: CSAMRFPEAFF. The CDR3 region has the DNA TGCAGTGCTATGAGGTTCCCTGAAGCTTTCTTT.

V and J are TRBV21-1 and TRBJ1-4; the table names TRBD1, a call not compared with the DNA. TRBV21-1 is described as a pseudogene. This CDR3 spans 18 amino acids. The CDR3 coding sequence is TGTGCCAGCAGCAAAGAGGGAGGACAGGGAGCAACTAATGAAAAACTGTTTTTT. Translated: CASSKEGGQGATNEKLFF.

This chain uses TRBV6-1 with TRBJ2-6; 8 nucleotides agree with TRBD1. J gave up 4 bases and V 6 bases, and 5 bases lay outside the gene matches. The germline V gene has CDR1 MNHNS and CDR2 SASEGT. The CDR3 is 15 residues long. CDR3 sequence: CASRPGGSGANVLTF. The CDR3 region has the DNA TGTGCCAGCAGACCAGGGGGCTCGGGGGCCAACGTCCTGACTTTC.

This sequence joins TRBV28 and TRBJ1-1; TRBD1 agrees at 8 bases. V gave up 3 bases and J gave up 5 bases; unmatched junction bases: 2. This CDR3 is built from 13 residues. Germline assignment: CDR1 MDHEN and CDR2 SYDVKM. The CDR3 loop is CASSLDRVTEAFF. As DNA, the CDR3 is TGTGCCAGCAGTTTGGACAGGGTGACTGAAGCTTTCTTT.

The rearrangement uses TRBV7-9 and TRBJ1-2; D is undetermined. Germline V gene sequence: CDR1 SEHNR, CDR2 FQNEAQ (reference sequence). V was trimmed by 2 bases and J by 0 bases, leaving 4 bases between them. The CDR3 totals 13 residues. The DNA of the CDR3 is TGTGCCAGCAGCTTATCATCTAACTATGGCTACACCTTC. This encodes CASSLSSNYGYTF.

The CDR3 protein is CASSGWERASGANEQFF. The DNA for the CDR3 is TGTGCCAGCAGTGGATGGGAGAGGGCTAGCGGGGCCAATGAGCAGTTCTTC. The rearrangement links TRBV2 to TRBJ2-1; 9 bases fit TRBD2. Germline assignment: CDR1 SNHLY and CDR2 FYNNEI. The CDR3 is 17 residues long. The J segment lost 6 bases and the V segment lost 4 bases, leaving 13 bases of the junction unmatched.

In DNA, the CDR3 is TGTGCCTGGAGTGTACAGTGGGCTGAAGCTTTCTTT. Translating gives CAWSVQWAEAFF. The chain has TRBV30 and TRBJ1-1, with unresolved D. Per germline, CDR1 GTSNPN and CDR2 SVGIG (reference sequence). The CDR3 runs 12 residues. V lost 0 bases, J lost 6 bases, and 8 bases lay in between.

This chain connects TRBV15 to TRBJ2-3; the match to TRBD2 covers 10 bases. The CDR3 has 17 residues. Germline lookup yields CDR1 LNHNV and CDR2 YYDKDF (reference sequence). V was clipped by 0 bases and J by 2 bases; unmatched bases: 5. CDR3 DNA sequence: TGTGCCACCAGCAGAGATGGACTAGCGGCTCTCACAGATACGCAGTATTTT. Encoded protein: CATSRDGLAALTDTQYF.

CDR3 in amino acids: CASRSQLNTEAFF. The DNA for the CDR3 is TGTGCCAGCAGGTCACAGCTGAACACTGAAGCTTTCTTT. The chain recombines TRBV2 with TRBJ1-1; D gene uncertain. V was clipped by 6 bases and J by 0 bases, with 8 bases between them. This CDR3 spans 13 amino acids. Germline CDR1 is SNHLY and CDR2 is FYNNEI.

The rearrangement uses TRBV7-2 and TRBJ1-4; D uncertain. The CDR3 is 16 amino acids. Germline V gene sequence: CDR1 SGHTA, CDR2 FQGNSA. V shed 4 bases and J shed 4 bases, with 16 bases lying between them. Written as DNA, the CDR3 is TGTGCCAGCAGCTCAGGACTGACGGAAAATAATGAAAAACTGTTTTTT. Residues: CASSSGLTENNEKLFF.

The chain employs TRBV6-5 and TRBJ1-2, with 8 bases aligning to TRBD1. The CDR3 spans 13 residues. Looked up from germline, CDR1 is MNHEY and CDR2 is SVGAGI. V shed 2 bases, J shed 8 bases, and the junction held 4 bases outside the gene matches. CDR3 in amino acids: CASSYTTGGGYTF. The CDR3 region has the DNA TGTGCCAGCAGTTACACTACAGGGGGAGGCTACACCTTC.

This chain uses TRBV5-1 with TRBJ2-6; 7 nucleotides align to TRBD1. Germline V lookup: CDR1 SGHRS, CDR2 YFSETQ. The junction had 13 bases not matched to a gene; V was cut back by 3 bases and J by 1 base. This CDR3 contains 19 residues. CDR3 residues: CASSSDRLKSLSGANVLTF. DNA of the CDR3: TGCGCCAGCAGCTCGGACAGGCTGAAATCTCTATCTGGGGCCAACGTCCTGACTTTC.

The J gene is TRBJ1-5, the V gene TRBV6-5; D is unresolved. The V gene lost 0 bases and the J gene lost 0 bases, with 3 bases spanning the gap. Germline V gives CDR1 MNHEY, CDR2 SVGAGI. The CDR3 runs 14 residues. The chain's CDR3 is CASSYSYSNQPQHF. CDR3 nucleotide sequence: TGTGCCAGCAGTTACTCCTATAGCAATCAGCCCCAGCATTTT.

This sequence joins TRBV14 and TRBJ2-3; D uncertain. This CDR3 region has 13 residues. The V gene lost 2 bases and the J gene lost 4 bases, with 7 bases spanning the gap. Per the germline V gene, CDR1 is SGHDN and CDR2 is FVKESK. The CDR3 coding sequence is TGTGCCAGCAGCCAAAATACGGCAGATACGCAGTATTTT. Its protein product is CASSQNTADTQYF.

This chain links TRBV9 with TRBJ1-1; perhaps TRBD1 as D (5 bases). This CDR3 has 13 residues. V lost 4 bases, J lost 3 bases, and 10 bases lay in between. Germline CDR1 is SGDLS and CDR2 is YYNGEE. The CDR3 bases are TGTGCCAGCAGCAGGGGAGGAGACACTGAAGCTTTCTTT. It specifies CASSRGGDTEAFF.

The chain has TRBV15 and TRBJ2-7, with 8 nucleotides matching TRBD1. The V gene's germline CDR1 is LNHNV and CDR2 YYDKDF (reference sequence). The CDR3 covers 12 residues. The J segment lost 6 bases and the V segment lost 3 bases, leaving 1 base of the junction unmatched. The CDR3 bases are TGTGCCACCAGCAGGACAGGGGCCGAGCAGTACTTC. Its protein is CATSRTGAEQYF.

This chain links TRBV28 with TRBJ1-5; D is undetermined. V was clipped by 3 bases and J by 8 bases, with 14 bases between them. Germline CDR1 MDHEN, CDR2 SYDVKM. This CDR3 is built from 14 residues. The chain's CDR3 is CASSFIGASEPQHF. CDR3 coding DNA: TGTGCCAGCAGTTTCATAGGAGCGAGTGAGCCCCAGCATTTT.

V is TRBV6-1 and J is TRBJ1-3, with a weak D call TRBD1 (6 bases). Trimming took 8 bases from V and 2 from J, leaving 13 bases between them. The CDR3 is 14 residues long. Germline-derived CDR1 and CDR2 are MNHNS and SASEGT. The CDR3: CASLLDRTGNTIYF. The CDR3 region has the DNA TGTGCCAGCCTCTTGGACAGAACTGGAAACACCATATATTTT.

This chain connects TRBV27 to TRBJ2-1, with 8 bases lining up with TRBD2. Per germline, CDR1 MNHEY and CDR2 SMNVEV (reference sequence). Losses at the gene ends were 0 bases for V and 10 bases for J; bases not matched to a gene: 17. The CDR3 runs to 18 residues. The CDR3 DNA reads as TGTGCCAGCAGTTTATCGATAACGGGGGGGCCCACCGCCAGGGAGCAGTTCTTC. The encoded protein is CASSLSITGGPTAREQFF.

The V and J genes are TRBV18 and TRBJ2-1, with D maybe TRBD1 (5 bases). Deletions cut 2 bases from V and 3 bases from J, with 8 bases between. Germline V gives CDR1 KGHSH, CDR2 LQKENI. The CDR3 spans 14 residues. The chain's CDR3 is CASSPYQGYNEQFF. The CDR3 DNA follows: TGTGCCAGCTCACCATATCAGGGCTACAATGAGCAGTTCTTC.

The chain is built from TRBV29-1 and TRBJ2-3, with 10 bases matching TRBD1. V gave up 7 bases and J gave up 1 base; unmatched junction bases: 8. Germline V gene data show CDR1 as SQVTM and CDR2 as ANQGSEA. CDR3 length: 15 amino acids. The CDR3 reads CSAQRGTGGTDTQYF. The CDR3 DNA reads as TGCAGCGCCCAAAGAGGGACAGGGGGCACAGATACGCAGTATTTT.

The genes are TRBV5-1 and TRBJ1-2; TRBD1 matches 7 bases. Germline lookup yields CDR1 SGHRS and CDR2 YFSETQ. After removal of 4 bases from V and 8 bases from J, the junction contained 11 bases not matched to a gene. The CDR3 has 14 amino acids. Here the CDR3 DNA reads TGCGCCAGCAGCACGGGGACAGAGGCTAGGGGCTACACCTTC. Its protein product is CASSTGTEARGYTF.

The chain employs TRBV7-3 and TRBJ2-7; 9 nucleotides align to TRBD1. Trimming took 5 bases from V and 5 from J; bases not matched to a gene: 4. The CDR3 runs to 13 residues. Looked up from germline, CDR1 is SGHTA and CDR2 is FQGTGA. The CDR3 is CASSPDRGNEQYF. For the CDR3, the DNA is TGTGCCAGCAGCCCGGACAGGGGAAACGAGCAGTACTTC.